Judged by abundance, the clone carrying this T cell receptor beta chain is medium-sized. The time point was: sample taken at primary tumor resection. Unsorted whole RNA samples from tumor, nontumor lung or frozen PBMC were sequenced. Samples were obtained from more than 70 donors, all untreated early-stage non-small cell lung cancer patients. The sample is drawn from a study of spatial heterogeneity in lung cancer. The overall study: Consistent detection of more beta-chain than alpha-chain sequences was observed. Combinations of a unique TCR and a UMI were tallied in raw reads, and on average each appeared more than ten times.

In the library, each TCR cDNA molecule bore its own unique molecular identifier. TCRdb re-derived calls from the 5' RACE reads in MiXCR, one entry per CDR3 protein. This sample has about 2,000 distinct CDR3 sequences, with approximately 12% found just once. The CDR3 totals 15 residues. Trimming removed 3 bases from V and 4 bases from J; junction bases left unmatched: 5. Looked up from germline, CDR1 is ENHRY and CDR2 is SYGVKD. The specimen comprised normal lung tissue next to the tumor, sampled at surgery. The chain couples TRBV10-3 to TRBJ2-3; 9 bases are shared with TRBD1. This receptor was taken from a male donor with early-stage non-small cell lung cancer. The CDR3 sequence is CAISDRDRESDTQYF. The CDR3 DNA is TGTGCCATCAGTGATCGGGACAGGGAATCAGATACGCAGTATTTT.